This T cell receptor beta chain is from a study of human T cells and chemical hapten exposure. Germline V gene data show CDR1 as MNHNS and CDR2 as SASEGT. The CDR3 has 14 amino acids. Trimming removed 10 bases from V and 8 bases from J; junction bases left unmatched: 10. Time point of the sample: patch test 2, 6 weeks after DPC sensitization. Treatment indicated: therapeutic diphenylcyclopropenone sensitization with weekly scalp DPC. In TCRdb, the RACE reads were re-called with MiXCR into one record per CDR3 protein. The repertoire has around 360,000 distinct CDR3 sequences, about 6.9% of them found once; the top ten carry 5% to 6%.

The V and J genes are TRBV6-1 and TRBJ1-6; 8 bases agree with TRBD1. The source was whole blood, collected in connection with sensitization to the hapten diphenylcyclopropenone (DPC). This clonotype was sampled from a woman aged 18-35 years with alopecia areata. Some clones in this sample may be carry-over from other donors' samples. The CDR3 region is CANSLDRADSPLHF. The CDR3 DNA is TGTGCCAACTCTTTGGACAGGGCAGATTCACCCCTCCACTTT.